This T cell receptor beta chain was profiled in a study of blood T cell repertoires in COVID-19. Study details: Both acute and convalescent COVID-19 samples were obtained from the United States, Italy and Spain. The analysed material was cDNA or gDNA that came from T cells, B-cell-depleted T cells, or PBMCs.

In the source study's methods: Amplification from reference gene primers served as the basis for estimated nucleated cell counts. Assay used: immunoSEQ multiplex PCR; TCRdb lists only in-frame clones, some missing. The V and J calls and clone size were taken over from that table, and D and trimming were inferred from the DNA. This sample has tens of thousands of clones, with 65% to 85% found just once. This clone occurred a few times. V lost 4 bases and J lost 1; bases outside the gene matches: 7. The CDR3 consists of 17 residues. Germline V gives CDR1 SGHRS, CDR2 YFSETQ. V usage is TRBV5-1 and J usage is TRBJ2-7; 14 bases map to TRBD2. The material sequenced was peripheral blood. The TCR was taken from a woman older than 75 with acute or convalescent COVID-19. For the CDR3, the DNA is TGCGCCAGCAGCCCTGGACTAGCGGGAGGCCAGTCCTACGAGCAGTACTTC. This sequence encodes CASSPGLAGGQSYEQYF.